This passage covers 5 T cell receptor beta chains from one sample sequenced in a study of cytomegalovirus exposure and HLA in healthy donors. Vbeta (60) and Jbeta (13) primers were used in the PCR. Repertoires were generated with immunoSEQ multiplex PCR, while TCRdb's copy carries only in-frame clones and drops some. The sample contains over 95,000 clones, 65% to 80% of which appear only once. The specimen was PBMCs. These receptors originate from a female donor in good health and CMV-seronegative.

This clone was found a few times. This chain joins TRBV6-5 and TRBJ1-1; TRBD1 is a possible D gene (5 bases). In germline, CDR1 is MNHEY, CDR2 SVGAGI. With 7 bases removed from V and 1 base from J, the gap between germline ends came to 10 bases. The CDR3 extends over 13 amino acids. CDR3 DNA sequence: TGTGCCAGCATGGGGGGAGGGAACACTGAAGCTTTCTTT. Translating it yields CASMGGGNTEAFF.

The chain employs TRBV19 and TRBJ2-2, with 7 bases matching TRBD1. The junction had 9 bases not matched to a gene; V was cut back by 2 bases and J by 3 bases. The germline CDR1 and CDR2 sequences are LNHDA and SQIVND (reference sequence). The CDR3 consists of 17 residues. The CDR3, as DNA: TGTGCCAGTAGTATATCCCCCTACAGGGGATACACCGGGGAGCTGTTTTTT. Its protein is CASSISPYRGYTGELFF.

The CDR3 sequence: CAWTAGLDTEAFF. CDR3 coding DNA: TGTGCCTGGACGGCAGGGTTGGACACTGAAGCTTTCTTT. The chain recombines TRBV30 with TRBJ1-1, with a tentative D call TRBD1 (5 bases). The germline V gene encodes CDR1 GTSNPN and CDR2 SVGIG (reference sequence). The CDR3 length is 13 residues. Trimming removed 4 bases from V and 3 bases from J, with 12 bases in between.

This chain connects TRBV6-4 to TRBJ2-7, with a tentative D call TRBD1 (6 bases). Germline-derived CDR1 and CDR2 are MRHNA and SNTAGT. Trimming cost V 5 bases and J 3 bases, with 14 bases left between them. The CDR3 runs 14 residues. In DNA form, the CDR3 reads TGTGCCAGCAGTCCGGGACATAACTTCTACGAGCAGTACTTC. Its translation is CASSPGHNFYEQYF.

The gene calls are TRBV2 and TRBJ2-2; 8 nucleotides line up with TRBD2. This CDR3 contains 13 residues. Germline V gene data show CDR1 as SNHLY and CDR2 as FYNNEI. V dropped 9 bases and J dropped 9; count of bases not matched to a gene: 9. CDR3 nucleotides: TGTGCCAGTCGGCGCGGGGGGTCCCGGGAGCTGTTTTTT. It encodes CASRRGGSRELFF.